This T cell receptor beta chain derives from a study of T cell responses to AZD1222 COVID-19 vaccine. The length of the CDR3 is 11 residues. V was cut by 3 bases and J by 5 bases, with 3 bases left in between. TCRdb's copy holds only in-frame clones and misses some; the assay was immunoSEQ multiplex PCR. The data contain fewer than 300,000 clones, more than 85% of them singletons. On this clone: Other nucleotide sequences in the sample specify the same CDR3.

Sequenced material: peripheral blood, taken on day 0 of AZD1222 vaccination. This sequence was found in an adult in good health. The chain uses TRBV12-3 or TRBV12-4 and TRBJ2-3; the D is unclear. The CDR3, as DNA: TGTGCCAGCAGTTTCGGAGATACGCAGTATTTT. It encodes CASSFGDTQYF.